One and the same sample provided the 5 T cell receptor beta chains below, sequenced in a study of CD8 T cells in Susac syndrome. The RNA input was about 0.5 to 1 ug, and it was reverse transcribed with random hexamers. TCRdb itself ran the immunoSEQ multiplex PCR reads through MiXCR, one entry per CDR3 protein. The sample lists around 150,000 distinct CDR3 sequences; 94% were seen once. The specimen sequenced was CD4+ T cells from PBMCs. These receptors all come from a human donor with multiple sclerosis.

CDR3 loop: CASRDPNRTQYF. CDR3 nucleotide sequence: TGTGCCAGCAGGGATCCCAACCGGACCCAGTACTTC. The chain carries TRBV6-1 and TRBJ2-5, with D unclear. The germline gives CDR1 MNHNS, CDR2 SASEGT. The CDR3 spans 12 residues. Between the trimmed V and J ends, which lost 6 bases and 7 bases, there was a span of 12 bases.

The rearrangement joins TRBV27 to TRBJ2-7, with a weak D call TRBD2 (5 bases). Germline assignment: CDR1 MNHEY and CDR2 SMNVEV (reference sequence). The length of the CDR3 is 13 residues. Trimming removed 5 bases at V and 7 bases at J, with 15 bases between. CDR3: CASSIRREWEQYF. The CDR3 DNA follows: TGTGCCAGCAGTATCCGTAGGGAGTGGGAGCAGTACTTC.

The V and J genes are TRBV3-1 and TRBJ2-5; D may correspond to TRBD1 or TRBD2 (5 bases each). Between the trimmed V and J ends, which lost 2 bases and 9 bases, there was a span of 19 bases. The CDR3 sequence is 15 residues long. The germline V gene has CDR1 LGHDT and CDR2 YNNKEL (reference sequence). Written as DNA, the CDR3 is TGTGCCAGCAGCCAATTCACCGGGGCCGGTGAGGCCCAGTACTTC. It translates to CASSQFTGAGEAQYF.

The rearrangement uses TRBV2 and TRBJ1-2, with D perhaps TRBD1 (6 bases). This CDR3 has 13 amino acids. Germline V gene data show CDR1 as SNHLY and CDR2 as FYNNEI. The V end lost 6 bases, the J end lost 5 bases, and 13 bases lay between the germline ends. CDR3 amino acids: CASREDRVYGYTF. The CDR3 bases are TGTGCCAGCAGGGAGGACAGAGTTTATGGCTACACCTTC.

V usage is TRBV7-2 and J usage is TRBJ2-1; TRBD1 matches 8 bases. The CDR3 consists of 13 residues. With 4 bases clipped from V and 10 bases from J, the junction kept 6 bases outside the gene matches. CDR1 and CDR2 (germline): SGHTA, FQGNSA. CDR3 bases: TGTGCCAGCAGCTCCCGACGGACAGGGGAGCAGTTCTTC. The encoded protein is CASSSRRTGEQFF.